These 24 T cell receptor beta chains originate from one sample sequenced in a study of blood T cell repertoires in COVID-19. Only in-frame clones appear in the TCRdb table, and some are missing; sequencing was by immunoSEQ multiplex PCR. The table lists around 150,000 clones, approximately 90% of them singletons. The sample comprised peripheral blood. The receptor set was obtained from a young man with acute or convalescent COVID-19.

The chain is built from TRBV12-5 and TRBJ2-1, with 10 nucleotides matching TRBD1. The J segment lost 9 bases and the V segment lost 6 bases, leaving 8 bases of the junction unmatched. Looked up from germline, CDR1 is LGHNT and CDR2 is FRNRAP. This CDR3 region has 14 residues. The CDR3 sequence: CASGRTGGLGEQFF. In DNA, the CDR3 is TGTGCTAGTGGCCGGACAGGGGGGCTTGGTGAGCAGTTCTTC.

The V call is TRBV19, the J call TRBJ1-2; D unresolved. Between the trimmed V and J ends, which lost 7 bases and 0 bases, there was a span of 6 bases. Per germline, CDR1 LNHDA and CDR2 SQIVND (reference sequence). This CDR3 is built from 12 residues. CDR3 in DNA: TGTGCCAGTAAAGCGACTAACTATGGCTACACCTTC. Encoded protein: CASKATNYGYTF.

The chain carries TRBV11-2 and TRBJ1-4; D remains ambiguous. The CDR3 is made up of 15 amino acids. CDR1 is SGHAT and CDR2 is FQNNGV in the germline V gene. With 1 base removed from V and 8 bases from J, the gap between germline ends came to 14 bases. CDR3 DNA: TGTGCCAGCAGCTTAGCCGGAGCGGGCGGAGAAAAACTGTTTTTT. It encodes CASSLAGAGGEKLFF.

This clone was picked up one time. V usage is TRBV6-5 and J usage is TRBJ2-4, with TRBD1 matching 8 bases. The V gene end was trimmed by 4 bases and the J gene end by 7 bases; junction bases not matched to a gene: 6. Germline CDR1 reads MNHEY; CDR2 reads SVGAGI. The CDR3 consists of 14 residues. In nucleotides, the CDR3 is TGTGCCAGCAGTTCACGGACAGGGTACAACATTCAGTACTTC. Protein product: CASSSRTGYNIQYF.

This clone was seen just once. The chain employs TRBV7-2 and TRBJ2-1; a weak D match, TRBD2 (5 bases). V shed 2 bases and J shed 8 bases, with 16 bases lying between them. Germline CDR1 is SGHTA and CDR2 is FQGNSA. This CDR3 region has 15 residues. The CDR3 sequence is CASSLLASEEDEQFF. Here the CDR3 DNA reads TGTGCCAGCAGCTTACTAGCCTCCGAGGAAGATGAGCAGTTCTTC.

J is TRBJ2-3 and V is TRBV27, with TRBD1 matching 10 bases. The V and J ends lost 6 bases and 5 bases, in that order; junction bases with no gene match: 5. Germline loops: CDR1 MNHEY, CDR2 SMNVEV (reference sequence). This CDR3 is built from 14 residues. The CDR3 region has the DNA TGTGCCAGCAGCCGACAGGGGGCAAGAGATACGCAGTATTTT. Protein: CASSRQGARDTQYF.

This rearrangement joins TRBV9 to TRBJ1-1; the D is unclear. From germline, CDR1 is SGDLS and CDR2 YYNGEE. The CDR3 length is 14 residues. Deletions cut 4 bases from V and 1 base from J, with 11 bases between. CDR3 loop: CASSSQAANTEAFF. The DNA of the CDR3 is TGTGCCAGCAGCTCCCAGGCAGCGAACACTGAAGCTTTCTTT. The variable domain in full, with the rest retrieved from reference TRBV9 and TRBJ1-1, is DSGVTQTPKHLITATGQRVTLRCSPRSGDLSVYWYQQSLDQGLQFLIQYYNGEERAKGNILERFSAQQFPDLHSELNLSSLELGDSALYFCASSSQAANTEAFFGQGTRLTVV.

The rearrangement links TRBV19 to TRBJ2-2; 7 nucleotides match TRBD1. Trimming took 7 bases from V and 1 from J; bases not matched to a gene: 9. This CDR3 has 16 amino acids. The germline CDR1 and CDR2 sequences are LNHDA and SQIVND (reference sequence). CDR3: CASIRGGAVNTGELFF. The CDR3 DNA follows: TGTGCCAGTATAAGAGGGGGCGCTGTGAACACCGGGGAGCTGTTTTTT.

This rearrangement joins TRBV15 to TRBJ1-4, with D possibly TRBD1 on 5 matching bases. Germline-derived CDR1 and CDR2 are LNHNV and YYDKDF (reference sequence). The length of the CDR3 is 14 residues. V was trimmed by 5 bases and J by 0 bases, leaving 7 bases between them. The CDR3 nucleotides read TGTGCCACCAGCGAAGGGGCAACTAATGAAAAACTGTTTTTT. Its translation is CATSEGATNEKLFF. The full variable domain, completed using reference TRBV15 and TRBJ1-4, is DAMVIQNPRYQVTQFGKPVTLSCSQTLNHNVMYWYQQKSSQAPKLLFHYYDKDFNNEADTPDNFQSRRPNTSFCFLDIRSPGLGDTAMYLCATSEGATNEKLFFGSGTQLSVL.

The chain is built from TRBV7-9 and TRBJ1-1, with 10 nucleotides matching TRBD1. The CDR3 runs 17 residues. Germline loops: CDR1 SEHNR, CDR2 FQNEAQ (reference sequence). J gave up 3 bases and V 5 bases, and 12 bases lay outside the gene matches. CDR3 sequence reads: CASSGDRGLFTDTEAFF. Here the CDR3 DNA reads TGTGCCAGCAGCGGGGACAGGGGTCTTTTTACGGACACTGAAGCTTTCTTT.

This clone was seen a single time. The CDR3 loop is CASSSPGTGELFF. CDR3 in DNA: TGTGCCAGCAGCTCCCCTGGGACAGGGGAACTGTTTTTT. The V gene is TRBV5-4, the J gene TRBJ1-4; the match to TRBD1 covers 10 bases. Germline CDR1 and CDR2: SGHNT and YYREEE (reference sequence). This CDR3 region has 13 residues. The junction had 5 bases not matched to a gene; V was cut back by 3 bases and J by 12 bases.

The chain is built from TRBV6-5 and TRBJ1-1; 9 bases agree with TRBD1. Unmatched junction bases numbered 6, after V lost 6 bases and J lost 4 bases. The germline CDR1 and CDR2 sequences are MNHEY and SVGAGI. The CDR3 is made up of 14 amino acids. DNA for the CDR3: TGTGCCAGCAGGAGGGGACAGGGAGTCACTGAAGCTTTCTTT. Its protein is CASRRGQGVTEAFF.

The chain has TRBV5-1 and TRBJ1-4; tentative D call: TRBD1 (6 bases). V was trimmed by 4 bases and J by 7 bases, leaving 11 bases between them. Germline CDR1 SGHRS, CDR2 YFSETQ. The CDR3 contains 13 residues. CDR3 sequence (DNA): TGCGCCAGCAGCGGCGGACAGACTGAAAAACTGTTTTTT. It yields the protein CASSGGQTEKLFF.

The chain employs TRBV27 and TRBJ2-7; weak D call: TRBD2 (7 bases). The germline V gene encodes CDR1 MNHEY and CDR2 SMNVEV (reference sequence). The CDR3 is made up of 15 amino acids. Trimming cost V 2 bases and J 0 bases, with 11 bases left between them. The CDR3 nucleotides read TGTGCCAGCAGTTTACGGGGGGCAAGCTCCTACGAGCAGTACTTC. It specifies CASSLRGASSYEQYF.

This clone is a singleton in its sample. CDR3 DNA: TGCAGCGTTGAACTGGCGACAGGGAGCAATCAGCCCCAGCATTTT. This gives the protein CSVELATGSNQPQHF. The chain is built from TRBV29-1 and TRBJ1-5; 7 bases fit TRBD1. The germline V gene has CDR1 SQVTM and CDR2 ANQGSEA. The junction had 5 bases not matched to a gene; V was cut back by 2 bases and J by 1 base. The CDR3 spans 15 residues.

The chain recombines TRBV27 with TRBJ1-1; unclear D gene. Looked up from germline, CDR1 is MNHEY and CDR2 is SMNVEV (reference sequence). The CDR3 runs to 14 residues. Trimming cost V 5 bases and J 0 bases, with 10 bases left between them. CDR3 sequence (DNA): TGTGCCAGCAGTACCGGGTCATTGAACACTGAAGCTTTCTTT. This encodes CASSTGSLNTEAFF.

DNA for the CDR3: TGTGCCAGCAGCCGGGCGGGGACCCCCTCGGCTTTCTTT. Encoded protein: CASSRAGTPSAFF. This sequence joins TRBV7-9 and TRBJ1-1, with a tentative D call TRBD1 (5 bases). CDR3 size: 13 residues. V lost 5 bases to trimming and J lost 11 bases, with 18 bases between them. Germline V CDR1 and CDR2: SEHNR, FQNEAQ (reference sequence).

J is TRBJ2-6 and V is TRBV5-8; D is undetermined. CDR3 size: 14 residues. Germline V CDR1 and CDR2: SGHTS, YDEGEE. Trimming removed 4 bases at V and 2 bases at J, with 7 bases between. The CDR3 spells CASSVVAGANVLTF. CDR3 in DNA: TGTGCCAGCAGCGTGGTCGCTGGGGCCAACGTCCTGACTTTC.

The V and J genes are TRBV12-3 or TRBV12-4 and TRBJ1-1; tentative D call: TRBD1 (5 bases). This CDR3 has 13 residues. The V end was cut by 2 bases, the J end by 3 bases, with 7 bases between. The CDR3 reads CASSLTRDTEAFF. Here the CDR3 DNA reads TGTGCCAGCAGTTTAACCAGGGACACTGAAGCTTTCTTT.

This clone has more than one count but fewer than ten. The chain couples TRBV5-1 to TRBJ2-7, with 9 bases matching TRBD1. CDR3 length equals 17 residues. Per the germline V gene, CDR1 is SGHRS and CDR2 is YFSETQ. Trimming took 0 bases from V and 2 from J; bases not matched to a gene: 9. The CDR3 DNA sequence: TGCGCCAGCAGCTTGGTGGGGGCCGGGACAGGGACCTACGAGCAGTACTTC. It codes for CASSLVGAGTGTYEQYF.

The chain employs TRBV3-1 (or the pseudogene TRBV3-2) and TRBJ2-1, with D tentatively TRBD2 (5 bases). The V and J ends lost 0 bases and 3 bases respectively, with 15 bases between them. CDR3 length: 17 amino acids. The germline gives CDR1 LGHDT, CDR2 YNNKEL (reference sequence). CDR3 sequence (DNA): TGTGCCAGCAGCCAAGATCCGGCTAGCTTGAACTACAATGAGCAGTTCTTC. It specifies CASSQDPASLNYNEQFF.

In nucleotides, the CDR3 is TGTGCCAGCAGTTTGGGCGGGGGCGGCAATCAGCCCCAGCATTTT. This sequence encodes CASSLGGGGNQPQHF. The V and J genes are TRBV27 and TRBJ1-5, with a possible D match to TRBD1 (6 bases). Trimming stripped 3 bases from V and 2 bases from J, with 11 bases between. The length of the CDR3 is 15 residues. Germline V CDR1 and CDR2: MNHEY, SMNVEV (reference sequence).

This chain links TRBV19 with TRBJ2-5; D ambiguous. From germline, CDR1 is LNHDA and CDR2 SQIVND (reference sequence). The V and J ends lost 5 bases and 4 bases respectively, with 17 bases between them. The CDR3 sequence is 15 residues long. In nucleotides, the CDR3 is TGTGCCAGTAGTCCGACGGCCCCCTCGGGAGAGACCCAGTACTTC. It translates to CASSPTAPSGETQYF. Together with reference TRBV19 and TRBJ2-5, the CDR3 gives the full variable domain: DGGITQSPKYLFRKEGQNVTLSCEQNLNHDAMYWYRQDPGQGLRLIYYSQIVNDFQKGDIAEGYSVSREKKESFPLTVTSAQKNPTAFYLCASSPTAPSGETQYFGPGTRLLVL.

In its sample, this clone was seen a few times. Other DNA sequences in this sample translate to the same CDR3. The V call is TRBV7-9, the J call TRBJ1-5; TRBD1 might be the D (6 bases). Germline V lookup: CDR1 SEHNR, CDR2 FQNEAQ (reference sequence). The CDR3 totals 13 residues. Trimming left V 1 base short and J 7 bases short, with 8 bases between. CDR3 nucleotide sequence: TGTGCCAGCAGCTTAGAGGGGGGGCAGCCCCAGCATTTT. This codes for CASSLEGGQPQHF.